The TCR beta chain described here comes from a study of T cells in Graves' hyperthyroidism and ophthalmopathy. At the level of the study: Peripheral blood was collected at initial diagnosis, before any treatment.

Researchers defined stable Graves' hyperthyroidism as no ophthalmopathy progression within 18 months. Patients with uncontrolled infections, other autoimmune diseases, pregnancy or lactation were excluded. This clonotype was counted a few times. Authors of the study amplified TCR beta CDR3 regions from RNA transcripts. With the HTBI primer set, the TCR CDR3 went through a first round of RT-PCR. TCRdb re-called the multiplex PCR reads with MiXCR, one entry per CDR3 protein. Among fewer than 900,000 distinct CDR3 sequences listed, about a sixth were seen once. With 0 bases removed from V and 7 bases from J, the gap between germline ends came to 13 bases. Germline V lookup: CDR1 DFQATT, CDR2 SNEGSKA (reference sequence). The CDR3 has 13 amino acids.

Material: blood. This receptor was taken from a man between 18 and 35 years old with Graves' hyperthyroidism. V is TRBV20-1 and J is TRBJ2-7; a possible D gene is TRBD2 (5 bases). The CDR3, as DNA: TGCAGTGCTAGAGATCGCTCCCCGGGAGAGCAGTACTTC. Its translation: CSARDRSPGEQYF.